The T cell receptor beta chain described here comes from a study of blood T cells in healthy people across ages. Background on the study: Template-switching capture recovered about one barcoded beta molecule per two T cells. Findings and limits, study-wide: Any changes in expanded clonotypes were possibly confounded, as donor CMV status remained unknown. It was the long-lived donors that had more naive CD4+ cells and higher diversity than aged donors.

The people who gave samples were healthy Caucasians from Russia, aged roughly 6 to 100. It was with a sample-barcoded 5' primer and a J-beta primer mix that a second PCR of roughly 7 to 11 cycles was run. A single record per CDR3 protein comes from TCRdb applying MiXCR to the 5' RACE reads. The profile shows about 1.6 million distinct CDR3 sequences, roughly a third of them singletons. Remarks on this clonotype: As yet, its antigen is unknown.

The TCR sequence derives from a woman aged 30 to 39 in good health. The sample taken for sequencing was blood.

The CDR3 DNA reads as TGTGCCAGCGGAAGGGGGCGAGGACAAGAGACCCAGTACTTC. Amino acids: CASGRGRGQETQYF. J is TRBJ2-5 and V is TRBV5-5, with 7 bases that match TRBD1. This CDR3 is 14 amino acids long. With 7 bases clipped from V and 2 bases from J, the junction kept 8 bases outside the gene matches. Germline values: CDR1 SGHKS, CDR2 YYEKEE (reference sequence).